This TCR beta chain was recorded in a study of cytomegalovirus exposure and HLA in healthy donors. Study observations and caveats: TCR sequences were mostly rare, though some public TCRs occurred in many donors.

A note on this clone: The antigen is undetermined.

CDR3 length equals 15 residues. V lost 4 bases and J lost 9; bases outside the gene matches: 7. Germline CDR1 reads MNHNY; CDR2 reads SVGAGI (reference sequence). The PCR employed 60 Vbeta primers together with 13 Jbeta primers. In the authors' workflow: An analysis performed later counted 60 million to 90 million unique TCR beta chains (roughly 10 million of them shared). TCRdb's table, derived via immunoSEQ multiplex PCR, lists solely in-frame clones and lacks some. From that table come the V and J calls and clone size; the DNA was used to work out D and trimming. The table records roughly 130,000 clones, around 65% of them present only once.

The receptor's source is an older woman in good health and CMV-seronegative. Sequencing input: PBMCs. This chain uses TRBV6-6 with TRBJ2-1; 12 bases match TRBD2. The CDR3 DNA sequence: TGTGCCAGCAGTTCACTAGCGGGAGGCGGGGGTGAGCAGTTCTTC. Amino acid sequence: CASSSLAGGGGEQFF.